Below are 16 T cell receptor beta chains sequenced from a single sample in a study of technical replicates of blood from several donors (dated by TCRdb to 2016 to 2017). Library preparation used the immunoSEQ multiplex PCR assay. TCRdb mirrors the immuneACCESS table, restricted to in-frame sequences. Some clones are absent from its copies; in checked studies, under half trace to an unresolved V gene, and the reason for the others is unknown. For this sample the table gives around 61,000 clones, of which around 97% were detected only once. About 0.19% of the sample is in the top ten clones. The sequencing sample was made of T cells isolated from PBMCs. The receptors originated from a human donor in good health.

The rearrangement links TRBV6-5 to TRBJ1-2; maybe TRBD1 (5 bases). CDR1 is MNHEY and CDR2 is SVGAGI in the germline V gene. Trimming left V 8 bases short and J 3 bases short, with 10 bases between. CDR3 length: 12 residues. Here the CDR3 reads CASLQGDYGYTF. CDR3 coding DNA: TGTGCCAGCCTCCAGGGTGACTATGGCTACACCTTC.

V gene TRBV6-5 combines with J gene TRBJ2-7, with D maybe TRBD1 (6 bases). CDR1 MNHEY and CDR2 SVGAGI come from the germline V gene. CDR3 length: 12 residues. Trimming removed 4 bases at V and 3 bases at J, with 7 bases between. In nucleotides, the CDR3 is TGTGCCAGCAGTTCGGACAGCTACGAGCAGTACTTC. It encodes CASSSDSYEQYF.

The rearrangement joins TRBV11-2 to TRBJ2-1; the D is unclear. Trimming pared 5 bases from V and 8 bases from J, leaving 7 bases between. This CDR3 region has 11 residues. In germline, CDR1 is SGHAT, CDR2 FQNNGV. In nucleotides, the CDR3 is TGTGCCAGCAGCAAGCGATATGAGCAGTTCTTC. It specifies CASSKRYEQFF. Full variable domain (missing parts from reference TRBV11-2 and TRBJ2-1): EAGVAQSPRYKIIEKRQSVAFWCNPISGHATLYWYQQILGQGPKLLIQFQNNGVVDDSQLPKDRFSAERLKGVDSTLKIQPAKLEDSAVYLCASSKRYEQFFGPGTRLTVL.

The V call is TRBV6-5, the J call TRBJ1-1; D unclear. V lost 5 bases and J lost 6, with 10 bases in between. Germline assignment: CDR1 MNHEY and CDR2 SVGAGI. The CDR3 runs 12 residues. This CDR3 reads CASSENLAEAFF. The CDR3 nucleotides read TGTGCCAGCAGTGAAAACTTGGCTGAAGCTTTCTTT.

This clone was picked up one time. The CDR3 bases are TGCGCCAGCAGTGGACAGGGGGAAATTCAGCCCCAGCATTTT. The encoded protein is CASSGQGEIQPQHF. The J gene is TRBJ1-5, the V gene TRBV10-2, with 9 bases identical to TRBD1. From germline, CDR1 is WSHSY and CDR2 SAAADI. This CDR3 region has 14 residues. V trimming: 4 bases; J trimming: 6 bases; junction bases outside the gene matches: 4.

The genes are TRBV5-1 and TRBJ1-5; no firm D call. Germline lookup yields CDR1 SGHRS and CDR2 YFSETQ. V was clipped by 2 bases and J by 8 bases, with 14 bases between them. The CDR3 consists of 14 residues. The chain's CDR3 is CASSFGSDSEPQHF. The CDR3 DNA is TGCGCCAGCAGCTTTGGGTCAGACTCCGAGCCCCAGCATTTT.

This clone was seen a single time. CDR3 region: CSVVRTGEADTQYF. In DNA form, the CDR3 reads TGCAGCGTTGTCCGGACAGGAGAAGCAGATACGCAGTATTTT. The chain has TRBV29-1 and TRBJ2-3; TRBD1 aligns across 7 bases. V trimming: 4 bases; J trimming: 4 bases; junction bases outside the gene matches: 8. The length of the CDR3 is 14 residues. Germline-derived CDR1 and CDR2 are SQVTM and ANQGSEA.

The chain carries TRBV28 and TRBJ2-7, with 10 bases identical to TRBD2. Germline CDR1 MDHEN, CDR2 SYDVKM. The J segment lost 4 bases and the V segment lost 7 bases, leaving 10 bases of the junction unmatched. CDR3 length: 15 amino acids. The CDR3 nucleotides are TGTGCCAGCAACGGGCTAGCGGGAGTTGGTTACGAGCAGTACTTC. Its translation is CASNGLAGVGYEQYF.

This clone was recorded only once. The chain employs TRBV9 and TRBJ2-2, with D possibly being TRBD1 (5 bases). Germline values: CDR1 SGDLS, CDR2 YYNGEE. V was clipped by 2 bases and J by 2 bases, with 7 bases between them. CDR3 length: 14 residues. CDR3 region: CASSVGHNTGELFF. Here the CDR3 DNA reads TGTGCCAGCAGCGTTGGACACAACACCGGGGAGCTGTTTTTT.

This chain connects TRBV5-8 to TRBJ1-5; no definite D call. Trimming removed 7 bases from V and 5 bases from J, with 22 bases in between. The CDR3 consists of 16 residues. CDR1 SGHTS and CDR2 YDEGEE come from the germline V gene. The CDR3 sequence: CASEKLTRAGHQPQHF. The CDR3 nucleotides are TGTGCCAGCGAAAAGTTGACGAGAGCGGGCCATCAGCCCCAGCATTTT.

V and J are TRBV5-1 and TRBJ2-1; 7 bases line up with TRBD2. The germline CDR1 and CDR2 sequences are SGHRS and YFSETQ. Unmatched junction bases numbered 8, after V lost 2 bases and J lost 0 bases. The CDR3 covers 17 residues. Here the CDR3 reads CASSFEGGLGSYNEQFF. The CDR3 DNA reads TGCGCCAGCAGCTTTGAGGGAGGGCTCGGCTCCTACAATGAGCAGTTCTTC.

The chain carries TRBV28 and TRBJ2-1, with D uncertain. The V gene's germline CDR1 is MDHEN and CDR2 SYDVKM. The CDR3 totals 13 residues. Trimming took 2 bases from V and 3 from J, leaving 5 bases between them. In DNA, the CDR3 is TGTGCCAGCAGTTTAGGAGACTACAATGAGCAGTTCTTC. Its translation: CASSLGDYNEQFF.

The genes are TRBV10-3 and TRBJ2-3; the match to TRBD1 covers 7 bases. This CDR3 spans 13 amino acids. The V segment lost 9 bases and the J segment 4 bases; nucleotides outside the gene matches: 7. Germline assignment: CDR1 ENHRY and CDR2 SYGVKD. The CDR3 region is CAIRQGGPDTQYF. CDR3 DNA sequence: TGTGCCATTCGACAGGGTGGGCCAGATACGCAGTATTTT.

The J gene is TRBJ1-2, the V gene TRBV9, with a weak D call TRBD1 (5 bases). This CDR3 comprises 14 residues. The germline V gene encodes CDR1 SGDLS and CDR2 YYNGEE. The V and J ends lost 2 bases and 3 bases respectively, with 11 bases between them. CDR3 in DNA: TGTGCCAGCAGCGTCCGATCGGGGGACTATGGCTACACCTTC. It encodes CASSVRSGDYGYTF.

The chain is built from TRBV27 and TRBJ2-5; 8 bases agree with TRBD2. Germline V gene sequence: CDR1 MNHEY, CDR2 SMNVEV (reference sequence). The ends lost 3 bases at V and 4 bases at J; junction bases unmatched: 1. This CDR3 is 13 amino acids long. CDR3 sequence: CASSFGGGETQYF. Here the CDR3 DNA reads TGTGCCAGCAGTTTCGGGGGGGGAGAGACCCAGTACTTC.

The V call is TRBV7-9, the J call TRBJ2-2; D possibly corresponds to TRBD2 (5 bases). This CDR3 contains 13 residues. V was pared by 4 bases and J by 4 bases, with 7 bases between. Germline lookup yields CDR1 SEHNR and CDR2 FQNEAQ (reference sequence). Written as DNA, the CDR3 is TGTGCCAGCAGCTCGGGGATCACCGGGGAGCTGTTTTTT. This translates into CASSSGITGELFF.